This is a list of T cell receptor beta chains from one sample in a study of monozygotic twins with inflammatory bowel disease. TCRdb reworked the 5' RACE reads into one entry per CDR3 protein, no DNA. The table gives approximately 420,000 distinct CDR3 sequences; the top ten clones make up 2% to 3% of it. Sequenced: blood. All receptors derive from a human donor with ulcerative colitis or Crohn's disease, or a healthy co-twin of an affected twin (not recorded which). Each CDR3 is given with its conserved first and last residue.

j_call: TRBJ2-3
v_call: TRBV20-1
cdr3_length: 15
cdr3_aa: CSATVDRVSTDTQYF

j_call: TRBJ1-5
v_call: TRBV29-1
cdr3_length: 11
cdr3_aa: CSVGGDQPQHF

j_call: TRBJ2-1
v_call: TRBV7-8
cdr3_length: 15
cdr3_aa: CASSWGSGKGYEQFF

j_call: TRBJ2-5
v_call: TRBV7-6
cdr3_length: 14
cdr3_aa: CASSSPGGYETQYF

j_call: TRBJ1-2
v_call: TRBV20-1
cdr3_length: 15
cdr3_aa: CSASPMSGFDYGYTF

j_call: TRBJ2-7
v_call: TRBV24-1
cdr3_length: 14
cdr3_aa: CATSDLRNPYEQYF

j_call: TRBJ2-7
v_call: TRBV20-1
cdr3_length: 17
cdr3_aa: CSAMGRDRGTPSYEQYF

j_call: TRBJ2-3
v_call: TRBV3-1
cdr3_length: 14
cdr3_aa: CASSQASGSETQYF

j_call: TRBJ1-2
v_call: TRBV18
cdr3_length: 13
cdr3_aa: CASSPEQDRGYTF

j_call: TRBJ2-5
v_call: TRBV15
cdr3_length: 12
cdr3_aa: CATSGGEETQYF

j_call: TRBJ1-1
v_call: TRBV29-1
cdr3_length: 15
cdr3_aa: CSVEGRFAGGPEAFF

j_call: TRBJ1-1
v_call: TRBV18
cdr3_length: 14
cdr3_aa: CASSPPGTNTEAFF

j_call: TRBJ2-6
v_call: TRBV27
cdr3_length: 17
cdr3_aa: CASRSPGEPSGANVLTF

j_call: TRBJ2-7
v_call: TRBV5-1
cdr3_length: 18
cdr3_aa: CASSLRMLAGTITYEQYF

j_call: TRBJ1-3
v_call: TRBV7-2
cdr3_length: 16
cdr3_aa: CASSLTVPSSGNTIYF

j_call: TRBJ2-2
v_call: TRBV5-1
cdr3_length: 16
cdr3_aa: CASSPGLAGYTGELFF

j_call: TRBJ1-2
v_call: TRBV5-1
cdr3_length: 13
cdr3_aa: CASSLGTARGYTF

j_call: TRBJ1-1
v_call: TRBV11-2
cdr3_length: 14
cdr3_aa: CASSSMDRNTEAFF

j_call: TRBJ2-7
v_call: TRBV30
cdr3_length: 11
cdr3_aa: CAWSAPYEQYF

j_call: TRBJ1-6
v_call: TRBV7-9
cdr3_length: 13
cdr3_aa: CASSWGRDSPLHF

j_call: TRBJ2-2
v_call: TRBV20-1
cdr3_length: 13
cdr3_aa: CSAIISNTGELFF

j_call: TRBJ1-4
v_call: TRBV12-3/TRBV12-4
cdr3_length: 12
cdr3_aa: CASSQGMQKLFF

j_call: TRBJ2-1
v_call: TRBV5-1
cdr3_length: 14
cdr3_aa: CASSRGQGFGEQFF

j_call: TRBJ1-1
v_call: TRBV29-1
cdr3_length: 14
cdr3_aa: CSVRVGGLNTEAFF

j_call: TRBJ2-6
v_call: TRBV5-1
cdr3_length: 15
cdr3_aa: CASSLSRAGANVLTF

j_call: TRBJ2-2
v_call: TRBV7-9
cdr3_length: 16
cdr3_aa: CASSSPLRGNTGELFF